Below, 25 T cell receptor beta chains from the same sample are listed, as sequenced in a study of shared clonotypes between healthy human individuals. Data came from immunoSEQ multiplex PCR; TCRdb stores just in-frame clones and leaves some out. Here the sample spans 2 million to 3 million clones, approximately 93% being singletons. Sequencing was done on a sample of naive CD4+ T cells from PBMCs. The subset was: CD45RA+ positively selected. These receptors were collected from a man aged 18 to 29 in good health. Some clones in this sample may be carry-over from other donors' samples.

This chain uses TRBV29-1 with TRBJ2-2; TRBD2 aligns across 13 bases. Looked up from germline, CDR1 is SQVTM and CDR2 is ANQGSEA. The CDR3 spans 17 residues. The junction had 10 bases not matched to a gene; V was cut back by 4 bases and J by 5 bases. The CDR3 coding sequence is TGCAGCGTTGCTTCACTAGCGGGAGGGCCGAGAACCGGGGAGCTGTTTTTT. This translates into CSVASLAGGPRTGELFF.

This clone appeared once. The same CDR3 is also encoded by other DNA sequences in this sample. The chain's CDR3 is CASSSTPNQPQHF. CDR3 bases: TGTGCCAGCAGTTCGACACCTAATCAGCCCCAGCATTTT. V gene TRBV27 combines with J gene TRBJ1-5; D is ambiguous. This CDR3 has 13 amino acids. The germline V gene has CDR1 MNHEY and CDR2 SMNVEV (reference sequence). Trimming shortened V by 4 bases and J by 4 bases, and 8 bases separated the two germline ends.

V is TRBV18 and J is TRBJ1-4; 9 nucleotides agree with TRBD1. Unmatched junction bases numbered 2, after V lost 2 bases and J lost 7 bases. Germline V lookup: CDR1 KGHSH, CDR2 LQKENI. This CDR3 is built from 14 residues. The CDR3 nucleotides read TGTGCCAGCTCACCAGGGACAGGGCGTGAAAAACTGTTTTTT. The encoded protein is CASSPGTGREKLFF.

The chain carries TRBV9 and TRBJ1-2, with D perhaps TRBD1 (6 bases). The CDR3 is 14 amino acids. Germline lookup yields CDR1 SGDLS and CDR2 YYNGEE. Trimming removed 2 bases at V and 4 bases at J, with 12 bases between. As DNA, the CDR3 is TGTGCCAGCAGCGTTATAACAGGGCCCTATGGCTACACCTTC. Translating gives CASSVITGPYGYTF.

This clone was counted a single time. This chain connects TRBV6-5 to TRBJ2-1; 9 bases align to TRBD2. Germline lookup yields CDR1 MNHEY and CDR2 SVGAGI. Trimming removed 5 bases from V and 9 bases from J; junction bases left unmatched: 11. CDR3 size: 15 residues. The CDR3 DNA follows: TGTGCCAGCAGTCGGGGCGGGAGGGCCTGGGGTGAGCAGTTCTTC. Its protein is CASSRGGRAWGEQFF.

The chain links TRBV9 to TRBJ1-2; 11 bases agree with TRBD1. CDR1 and CDR2 (germline): SGDLS, YYNGEE. After removal of 3 bases from V and 2 bases from J, the junction contained 6 bases not matched to a gene. The CDR3 totals 16 residues. CDR3 amino acids: CASSATGTGGNYGYTF. The CDR3 DNA follows: TGTGCCAGCAGCGCAACCGGGACAGGGGGAAACTATGGCTACACCTTC.

The chain uses TRBV15 and TRBJ1-5; D might be TRBD1 (6 bases). The CDR3 has 18 residues. CDR1 and CDR2 (germline): LNHNV, YYDKDF (reference sequence). Trimming pared 1 base from V and 6 bases from J, leaving 22 bases between. CDR3 region: CATSRAGLWGAESQPQHF. The CDR3 nucleotides are TGTGCCACCAGCAGAGCGGGTCTGTGGGGGGCTGAGAGTCAGCCCCAGCATTTT.

The genes are TRBV7-6 and TRBJ2-2; no reliable D call. Germline CDR1 reads SGHVS; CDR2 reads FNYEAQ. Trimming left V 5 bases short and J 2 bases short, with 12 bases between. This CDR3 spans 15 amino acids. CDR3 coding DNA: TGTGCCAGCAGCCCCCCGGGCAGAAACACCGGGGAGCTGTTTTTT. Translated, it gives CASSPPGRNTGELFF.

This rearrangement joins TRBV28 to TRBJ2-7; 9 nucleotides agree with TRBD2. V lost 2 bases to trimming and J lost 5 bases; unmatched junction nucleotides: 7. This CDR3 contains 15 residues. Germline-derived CDR1 and CDR2 are MDHEN and SYDVKM. The DNA for the CDR3 is TGTGCCAGCAGTTTAGGGGGACTAGCAAAGAACGAGCAGTACTTC. This gives the protein CASSLGGLAKNEQYF.

The chain recombines TRBV5-6 with TRBJ2-5; 8 bases are shared with TRBD1. Germline V gene lookup returns CDR1 SGHDT and CDR2 YYEEEE. The CDR3 has 14 amino acids. The trim removed 2 bases at V and 5 bases at J, leaving 5 bases unmatched. In DNA, the CDR3 is TGTGCCAGCAGCTTAGGTCGACAGGGGGAGACCCAGTACTTC. Residues: CASSLGRQGETQYF.

The chain employs TRBV2 and TRBJ2-7; 7 bases map to TRBD2. CDR3 size: 14 residues. The trim removed 7 bases at V and 7 bases at J, leaving 13 bases unmatched. Germline V gene lookup returns CDR1 SNHLY and CDR2 FYNNEI. In DNA, the CDR3 is TGTGCCAGCAATGGCAGGCTAGCGGACTTGGAGCAGTACTTC. Translated, it gives CASNGRLADLEQYF.

The chain links TRBV6-1 to TRBJ1-5, with D possibly TRBD1 on 6 matching bases. Trimming pared 6 bases from V and 6 bases from J, leaving 18 bases between. The CDR3 length is 15 residues. Per the germline V gene, CDR1 is MNHNS and CDR2 is SASEGT. The CDR3 loop is CASRPRGGASQPQHF. Written as DNA, the CDR3 is TGTGCCAGCAGACCTAGGGGGGGGGCCAGTCAGCCCCAGCATTTT.

This clone came up once. The chain is built from TRBV6-6 and TRBJ1-3; D might be TRBD1 (5 bases). The germline CDR1 and CDR2 sequences are MNHNY and SVGAGI (reference sequence). The germline V and J ends were trimmed by 2 bases and 0 bases, with 11 bases remaining between them. This CDR3 is built from 16 residues. The CDR3 is CASSYPPGSSGNTIYF. Here the CDR3 DNA reads TGTGCCAGCAGTTACCCCCCAGGGAGCTCTGGAAACACCATATATTTT.

V usage is TRBV28 and J usage is TRBJ2-1; 10 bases match TRBD1. The CDR3 is 16 residues long. J was trimmed by 4 bases and V by 9 bases; bases with no gene match: 12. Germline CDR1 reads MDHEN; CDR2 reads SYDVKM. CDR3 coding DNA: TGTGCCAGTCGGACACCGGGACAGGGGCGTTACAATGAGCAGTTCTTC. It yields the protein CASRTPGQGRYNEQFF.

This chain connects TRBV7-8 to TRBJ1-4; possibly TRBD1 for D (6 bases). Trimming shortened V by 6 bases and J by 7 bases, and 12 bases separated the two germline ends. There are 13 residues in the CDR3. CDR1 is SGHVS, CDR2 FQNEAQ, per germline. The CDR3 protein is CASSTGQPEKLFF. CDR3 DNA sequence: TGTGCCAGCAGTACCGGACAGCCTGAAAAACTGTTTTTT.

V is TRBV25-1 and J is TRBJ2-3; D not certain. Trimming took off 6 bases at V and 3 bases at J, with 10 bases between the two ends. The germline gives CDR1 MGHDK, CDR2 SYGVNS. The CDR3 covers 13 residues. The CDR3 DNA reads TGTGCCAGCAGCCTGGACGCAACAGATACGCAGTATTTT. Its protein is CASSLDATDTQYF.

CDR3 amino acids: CASSLVAGGVNEQYF. The CDR3 region has the DNA TGTGCCAGCAGCTTAGTAGCGGGAGGAGTCAACGAGCAGTACTTC. This chain joins TRBV7-3 and TRBJ2-7, with 10 bases aligning to TRBD2. V dropped 2 bases and J dropped 5; count of bases not matched to a gene: 6. The V gene's germline CDR1 is SGHTA and CDR2 FQGTGA. CDR3 length: 15 amino acids.

The chain employs TRBV4-3 and TRBJ2-1, with 9 bases matching TRBD2. The V and J ends lost 0 bases and 4 bases, in that order; junction bases with no gene match: 7. The CDR3 extends over 17 amino acids. The germline V gene has CDR1 LGHNA and CDR2 YSLEER. The CDR3 reads CASSQDPGGRAYNEQFF. The CDR3 DNA reads TGCGCCAGCAGCCAAGATCCCGGCGGGAGGGCTTACAATGAGCAGTTCTTC.

This clone was observed a single time. The sample holds other DNA sequences that translate to the same CDR3. CDR3 residues: CASSLVGSGANVLTF. The CDR3 DNA sequence: TGTGCCAGCAGCTTAGTGGGATCCGGGGCCAACGTCCTGACTTTC. V is TRBV7-6 and J is TRBJ2-6; D is undetermined. This CDR3 region has 15 residues. CDR1 and CDR2 from the germline V gene are SGHVS and FNYEAQ. Trimming left V 1 base short and J 4 bases short, with 8 bases between.

The count of this clone is one. The chain has TRBV6-5 and TRBJ2-5, with D possibly TRBD2 on 5 matching bases. V shed 4 bases and J shed 5 bases, with 14 bases lying between them. Germline V lookup: CDR1 MNHEY, CDR2 SVGAGI. The CDR3 is made up of 14 amino acids. The DNA of the CDR3 is TGTGCCAGCAGTTCCTCGATCTCGGGGGAGACCCAGTACTTC. Amino acids: CASSSSISGETQYF.

This chain joins TRBV6-8 and TRBJ2-3; the match to TRBD2 covers 11 bases. V was clipped by 6 bases and J by 0 bases; unmatched bases: 5. The CDR3 spans 16 residues. Looked up from germline, CDR1 is MNHGY and CDR2 is SAAAGT. DNA of the CDR3: TGTGCCAGCAGGTTTATAGCGGGAGGGAGCACAGATACGCAGTATTTT. Its translation is CASRFIAGGSTDTQYF.

This clone appeared a single time. V is TRBV28 and J is TRBJ2-3, with TRBD1 as a possible D gene (7 bases). Germline V gene lookup returns CDR1 MDHEN and CDR2 SYDVKM. V was pared by 5 bases and J by 2 bases, with 14 bases between. The CDR3 covers 15 residues. CDR3 in DNA: TGTGCCAGCAGTGCGGAGGGGGCAAACACAGATACGCAGTATTTT. Translation: CASSAEGANTDTQYF.

About this clone: The sample holds other DNA sequences that translate to the same CDR3. The CDR3 DNA sequence: TGCGCCAGCAGCTTGGGAACTAGCGGGAGCGAGACCCAGTACTTC. This encodes CASSLGTSGSETQYF. The V gene is TRBV5-1, the J gene TRBJ2-5, with 11 bases that match TRBD2. The junction had 3 bases not matched to a gene; V was cut back by 0 bases and J by 5 bases. Germline V gives CDR1 SGHRS, CDR2 YFSETQ. This CDR3 spans 15 amino acids.

This rearrangement joins TRBV2 to TRBJ2-7; D could derive from TRBD1 or TRBD2 (5 bases each). Germline CDR1 is SNHLY and CDR2 is FYNNEI. Between the trimmed V and J ends, which lost 2 bases and 2 bases, there was a span of 13 bases. The CDR3 length is 15 residues. The CDR3 DNA reads as TGTGCCAGCAGTGAAAGAGGGTTGGGACCCTACGAGCAGTACTTC. Its translation is CASSERGLGPYEQYF.

In its sample, this clone was seen once. This sequence joins TRBV6-6 and TRBJ1-2; D gene unclear. Deletions cut 4 bases from V and 5 bases from J, with 8 bases between. This CDR3 comprises 12 residues. Per the germline V gene, CDR1 is MNHNY and CDR2 is SVGAGI (reference sequence). As DNA, the CDR3 is TGTGCCAGCAGTTCCGCGCGGTATGGCTACACCTTC. Translation gives CASSSARYGYTF.